These T cell receptor beta chains were read from a single sample in a study of OX40 agonist ivuxolimab in advanced cancers. Some clones are missing from TCRdb's copy, which holds only in-frame ones; the method was immunoSEQ multiplex PCR. The sample has 75,000 to 100,000 clones, around 92% seen once. Sequenced here: CD4+ or CD8+ T cells sorted from blood, sampled in a trial of the OX40 agonist ivuxolimab. All receptors derive from an adult with an advanced solid tumor such as melanoma, head and neck, liver or kidney cancer. CDR3s include the opening cysteine and the closing phenylalanine or tryptophan. The order of the fields is CDR3 DNA, CDR3 protein, J gene, D gene, clone size, V gene. A D gene is named only where the DNA matches it firmly. Expanded clones get a size class; other rows say once, few or many, or leave the size out.

CDR3nt: TGTGCCAGCAGTGATCCGGGGAAACCCACAGATACGCAGTATTTT
CDR3aa: CASSDPGKPTDTQYF
j_gene: TRBJ2-3
d_gene: NA
abundance: NA
v_gene: TRBV2

CDR3nt: TGTGCCAGCTCAGGGCGCGGGGGGGTCCAAGAGACCCAGTACTTC
CDR3aa: CASSGRGGVQETQYF
j_gene: TRBJ2-5
d_gene: TRBD2
abundance: NA
v_gene: TRBV18

CDR3nt: TGTGCCAGCAGCTTTGGTGGAACTAACTATGGCTACACCTTC
CDR3aa: CASSFGGTNYGYTF
j_gene: TRBJ1-2
d_gene: NA
abundance: NA
v_gene: TRBV11-2

CDR3nt: TGTGCCAGCAGCGCGGGCTTGAACACTGAAGCTTTCTTT
CDR3aa: CASSAGLNTEAFF
j_gene: TRBJ1-1
d_gene: NA
abundance: NA
v_gene: TRBV9

CDR3nt: TGCAGTGCTAGGGATAACACTGAAGCTTTCTTT
CDR3aa: CSARDNTEAFF
j_gene: TRBJ1-1
d_gene: NA
abundance: few
v_gene: TRBV20-1

CDR3nt: TGTGCCAGCAGCGTAGAGGGAGACAGGGGACCCTACGAGCAGTACTTC
CDR3aa: CASSVEGDRGPYEQYF
j_gene: TRBJ2-7
d_gene: TRBD1
abundance: NA
v_gene: TRBV9

CDR3nt: TGTGCCAGCAGCTTGACAGATGTAACGTTCGGCTACACCTTC
CDR3aa: CASSLTDVTFGYTF
j_gene: TRBJ1-2
d_gene: NA
abundance: NA
v_gene: TRBV5-4

CDR3nt: TGTGCCAGCAGCTTTCAGGGTGGGGACACTGAAGCTTTCTTT
CDR3aa: CASSFQGGDTEAFF
j_gene: TRBJ1-1
d_gene: NA
abundance: NA
v_gene: TRBV7-2

CDR3nt: TGTGCCAGCACAAAGGGACTAGCGACCTGGGAGCAGTACTTC
CDR3aa: CASTKGLATWEQYF
j_gene: TRBJ2-7
d_gene: NA
abundance: NA
v_gene: TRBV21-1

CDR3nt: TGTGCCAGTAGTGTCCCAAATCGACAGGGCAACCAAGAGACCCAGTACTTC
CDR3aa: CASSVPNRQGNQETQYF
j_gene: TRBJ2-5
d_gene: TRBD1
abundance: NA
v_gene: TRBV19

CDR3nt: TGTGCCAGCAGTCCCCTATTGAACCCTGGAAACACCATATATTTT
CDR3aa: CASSPLLNPGNTIYF
j_gene: TRBJ1-3
d_gene: NA
abundance: NA
v_gene: TRBV27

CDR3nt: TGTGCCAGCAGTGAACCGACAGGAACGGAGCCCCAGCATTTT
CDR3aa: CASSEPTGTEPQHF
j_gene: TRBJ1-5
d_gene: NA
abundance: NA
v_gene: TRBV6-1

CDR3nt: TGTGCCAGCAGCTTTAGGTACAGGGATGGTACCGGGGAGCTGTTTTTT
CDR3aa: CASSFRYRDGTGELFF
j_gene: TRBJ2-2
d_gene: NA
abundance: NA
v_gene: TRBV7-9

CDR3nt: TGTGCCAGCAGCCTGACGGACTATGGCTACACCTTC
CDR3aa: CASSLTDYGYTF
j_gene: TRBJ1-2
d_gene: NA
abundance: few
v_gene: TRBV5-8

CDR3nt: TGTGCCATCAGGGGACAGGGGATAGGAGAGACCCAGTACTTC
CDR3aa: CAIRGQGIGETQYF
j_gene: TRBJ2-5
d_gene: TRBD1
abundance: NA
v_gene: TRBV10-3

CDR3nt: TGCGCCAGCAGCCAAAATGGGGGGCGTTCCTACGAGCAGTACTTC
CDR3aa: CASSQNGGRSYEQYF
j_gene: TRBJ2-7
d_gene: NA
abundance: NA
v_gene: TRBV4-1

CDR3nt: TGTGCCAGCAGTTTGGTTTACAGGACTAGCGGATTGCACAATGAGCAGTTCTTC
CDR3aa: CASSLVYRTSGLHNEQFF
j_gene: TRBJ2-1
d_gene: TRBD2
abundance: NA
v_gene: TRBV27

CDR3nt: TGTGCCAGCAGTTTACTCGGGAGCTCCTATAATTCACCCCTCCACTTT
CDR3aa: CASSLLGSSYNSPLHF
j_gene: TRBJ1-6
d_gene: NA
abundance: NA
v_gene: TRBV28

CDR3nt: TGTGCCGGACGTGGCCAGGACTATGGCTACACCTTC
CDR3aa: CAGRGQDYGYTF
j_gene: TRBJ1-2
d_gene: NA
abundance: few
v_gene: TRBV2

CDR3nt: TGTGCCAGCAGTAATACAGGGGCTGGGGCCAACGTCCTGACTTTC
CDR3aa: CASSNTGAGANVLTF
j_gene: TRBJ2-6
d_gene: TRBD1
abundance: NA
v_gene: TRBV27

CDR3nt: TGTGCCAGCAGCGTAGCTACCGGGTATGGAAACACCATATATTTT
CDR3aa: CASSVATGYGNTIYF
j_gene: TRBJ1-3
d_gene: NA
abundance: NA
v_gene: TRBV9

CDR3nt: TGCGCCAGCAGTGATGAGGGGGAAGCTTTCTTT
CDR3aa: CASSDEGEAFF
j_gene: TRBJ1-1
d_gene: NA
abundance: NA
v_gene: TRBV10-1

CDR3nt: TGTGCCAGCAGTTTTTTGGGTGAACTCTACGAGCAGTACTTC
CDR3aa: CASSFLGELYEQYF
j_gene: TRBJ2-7
d_gene: NA
abundance: NA
v_gene: TRBV28

CDR3nt: TGTGCCAGCAGTAGACAGCTCATAGGGGACAATGAGCAGTTCTTC
CDR3aa: CASSRQLIGDNEQFF
j_gene: TRBJ2-1
d_gene: NA
abundance: once
v_gene: TRBV2

CDR3nt: TGTGCCAGCAATACAGGGGGCGCCGCTAATGAAAAACTGTTTTTT
CDR3aa: CASNTGGAANEKLFF
j_gene: TRBJ1-4
d_gene: TRBD1
abundance: NA
v_gene: TRBV28

CDR3nt: TGTGCCAGCAGCCAGCGGGCGGGAGCGGAGTACGAGCAGTACTTC
CDR3aa: CASSQRAGAEYEQYF
j_gene: TRBJ2-7
d_gene: TRBD2
abundance: NA
v_gene: TRBV11-3

CDR3nt: TGTGCCAGCAGCAAAAGGCCCCTCAACTACGAGCAGTACTTC
CDR3aa: CASSKRPLNYEQYF
j_gene: TRBJ2-7
d_gene: NA
abundance: few
v_gene: TRBV21-1

CDR3nt: TGTGCCAGCAGTACCCACACAGGGGGGCAAGAGACCCAGTACTTC
CDR3aa: CASSTHTGGQETQYF
j_gene: TRBJ2-5
d_gene: TRBD1
abundance: NA
v_gene: TRBV6-1

CDR3nt: TGTGCCAGCTCACCACGGCGTCAGAACGAGGGCAATCAGCCCCAGCATTTT
CDR3aa: CASSPRRQNEGNQPQHF
j_gene: TRBJ1-5
d_gene: NA
abundance: NA
v_gene: TRBV18

CDR3nt: TGCGCCAGCAGCCAACCGGACAGGGGCGTCTACAATGAGCAGTTCTTC
CDR3aa: CASSQPDRGVYNEQFF
j_gene: TRBJ2-1
d_gene: TRBD1
abundance: NA
v_gene: TRBV4-1

CDR3nt: TGCGCCAGCAGCCGGGGGGCGGGAGAGTACGAGCAGTACTTC
CDR3aa: CASSRGAGEYEQYF
j_gene: TRBJ2-7
d_gene: NA
abundance: NA
v_gene: TRBV5-1

CDR3nt: TGTGCCAGCAGTGACCCGGGGAGGGGGGACTCCAATGAGGGGCAGTTCTTC
CDR3aa: CASSDPGRGDSNEGQFF
j_gene: TRBJ2-1
d_gene: NA
abundance: NA
v_gene: TRBV2

CDR3nt: TGTGCCAGCAGTCGGTGGGGGACACCGTCCTACGAGCAGTACTTC
CDR3aa: CASSRWGTPSYEQYF
j_gene: TRBJ2-7
d_gene: NA
abundance: once
v_gene: TRBV28

CDR3nt: TGTGCCAGCAGTTATCTCGGGACAGAGATAAGAAGGAGCTACACCTTC
CDR3aa: CASSYLGTEIRRSYTF
j_gene: TRBJ1-2
d_gene: TRBD1
abundance: NA
v_gene: TRBV28

CDR3nt: TGCGCCAGCAGCTTGGGGGTGTCCTACGAGCAGTACTTC
CDR3aa: CASSLGVSYEQYF
j_gene: TRBJ2-7
d_gene: NA
abundance: once
v_gene: TRBV5-1

CDR3nt: TGTGCCAGCAGCTTAGAAGGGAGGGCTTTCTTT
CDR3aa: CASSLEGRAFF
j_gene: TRBJ1-1
d_gene: NA
abundance: NA
v_gene: TRBV7-9

CDR3nt: TGTGCCAGCAGCCCTTGGAGGGTGAGCTCCTACAATGAGCAGTTCTTC
CDR3aa: CASSPWRVSSYNEQFF
j_gene: TRBJ2-1
d_gene: NA
abundance: NA
v_gene: TRBV5-4

CDR3nt: TGTGCCAGCAGTCTGGACGGGCCCACTGAAGCTTTCTTT
CDR3aa: CASSLDGPTEAFF
j_gene: TRBJ1-1
d_gene: NA
abundance: NA
v_gene: TRBV2

CDR3nt: TGTGCCAGCAGCGCCGGGAACACCATATATTTT
CDR3aa: CASSAGNTIYF
j_gene: TRBJ1-3
d_gene: NA
abundance: NA
v_gene: TRBV11-2

CDR3nt: TGCAGCGTTGCATCGTCGGACAGGGGGGCATTTGACACTGAAGCTTTCTTT
CDR3aa: CSVASSDRGAFDTEAFF
j_gene: TRBJ1-1
d_gene: TRBD1
abundance: NA
v_gene: TRBV29-1

CDR3nt: TGTGCCAGCAGCTCAAACGACAGGGGGCAAGAAAAACTGTTTTTT
CDR3aa: CASSSNDRGQEKLFF
j_gene: TRBJ1-4
d_gene: TRBD1
abundance: NA
v_gene: TRBV11-3

CDR3nt: TGTGCCAGCAGCTTAGGCCATTCAATTGGGGATACGCAGTATTTT
CDR3aa: CASSLGHSIGDTQYF
j_gene: TRBJ2-3
d_gene: NA
abundance: NA
v_gene: TRBV7-2

CDR3nt: TGTGCCATCAGTTCCACTCTAGCGGGACGAACCACCGGGGAGCTGTTTTTT
CDR3aa: CAISSTLAGRTTGELFF
j_gene: TRBJ2-2
d_gene: TRBD2
abundance: NA
v_gene: TRBV10-3

CDR3nt: TGTGCCAGCAGCCAGGGCCAAACAGATACGCAGTATTTT
CDR3aa: CASSQGQTDTQYF
j_gene: TRBJ2-3
d_gene: NA
abundance: NA
v_gene: TRBV7-3

CDR3nt: TGTGCCAGCAGCGCGGGACTAGGGGGATACTACGAGCAGTACTTC
CDR3aa: CASSAGLGGYYEQYF
j_gene: TRBJ2-7
d_gene: TRBD2
abundance: few
v_gene: TRBV9

CDR3nt: TGTGCCAGCAGCGTCGACGGCTCATTAGCCTCCGAGCAGTACTTC
CDR3aa: CASSVDGSLASEQYF
j_gene: TRBJ2-7
d_gene: NA
abundance: NA
v_gene: TRBV9

CDR3nt: TGTGCCAGCAGCGTACCCGATCCGAAGCAGCCCCAGCATTTT
CDR3aa: CASSVPDPKQPQHF
j_gene: TRBJ1-5
d_gene: NA
abundance: NA
v_gene: TRBV9

CDR3nt: TGTGCCAGCAGCGTGCAGGGGGACAGCACAGATACGCAGTATTTT
CDR3aa: CASSVQGDSTDTQYF
j_gene: TRBJ2-3
d_gene: TRBD1
abundance: once
v_gene: TRBV9

CDR3nt: TGTGCCAGCAGCTCCCCTAGCAGATACGAGCAGTACTTC
CDR3aa: CASSSPSRYEQYF
j_gene: TRBJ2-7
d_gene: NA
abundance: NA
v_gene: TRBV7-9

CDR3nt: TGTGCCAGTAGTCCTCTTAGACAGGGGACTGAAGCTTTCTTT
CDR3aa: CASSPLRQGTEAFF
j_gene: TRBJ1-1
d_gene: TRBD1
abundance: NA
v_gene: TRBV19

CDR3nt: TGTGCCAGCAGTAGGAATACGGACTATGGCTACACCTTC
CDR3aa: CASSRNTDYGYTF
j_gene: TRBJ1-2
d_gene: NA
abundance: few
v_gene: TRBV2

CDR3nt: TGCGCCAGCAGCTTGGCAGGGGGTAGTTCACCCCTCCACTTT
CDR3aa: CASSLAGGSSPLHF
j_gene: TRBJ1-6
d_gene: TRBD1
abundance: few
v_gene: TRBV5-1

CDR3nt: TGTGCCAGCAGCCCGATCGGGGGCCAAAACATTCAGTACTTC
CDR3aa: CASSPIGGQNIQYF
j_gene: TRBJ2-4
d_gene: NA
abundance: NA
v_gene: TRBV7-2

CDR3nt: TGTGCCAGCAGCTTAGGGGCGCCCCGCTACAATGAGCAGTTCTTC
CDR3aa: CASSLGAPRYNEQFF
j_gene: TRBJ2-1
d_gene: NA
abundance: NA
v_gene: TRBV11-3

CDR3nt: TGCGCCAGCAGCCGCGACCCACAGGGGCAAGGCGCCGGGGAGCTGTTTTTT
CDR3aa: CASSRDPQGQGAGELFF
j_gene: TRBJ2-2
d_gene: TRBD1
abundance: NA
v_gene: TRBV5-1

CDR3nt: TGTGCCAGCAGCCTAGGACCGACAATTGGAAACACCATATATTTT
CDR3aa: CASSLGPTIGNTIYF
j_gene: TRBJ1-3
d_gene: NA
abundance: NA
v_gene: TRBV7-2

CDR3nt: TGTGCCAGCAGGCTGGGCAGCAACACAGATACGCAGTATTTT
CDR3aa: CASRLGSNTDTQYF
j_gene: TRBJ2-3
d_gene: NA
abundance: NA
v_gene: TRBV2

CDR3nt: TGTGCCACCCTGGGACTAGCGGGGGTTATCGAGCAGTACTTC
CDR3aa: CATLGLAGVIEQYF
j_gene: TRBJ2-7
d_gene: TRBD2
abundance: once
v_gene: TRBV28

CDR3nt: TGTGCCAGCAGTTTAGTCCCCTACGAGCAGTACTTC
CDR3aa: CASSLVPYEQYF
j_gene: TRBJ2-7
d_gene: NA
abundance: NA
v_gene: TRBV28

CDR3nt: TGTGCCAGCAGGCAGAGTAATGAAAAACTGTTTTTT
CDR3aa: CASRQSNEKLFF
j_gene: TRBJ1-4
d_gene: NA
abundance: NA
v_gene: TRBV6-1